This T cell receptor (beta chain) was obtained from a study of vaccination and CD4 T cells after COVID-19. At the level of the study: Cells received overlapping spike peptides from SARS-CoV-2, HCoV-NL63, HCoV-OC43 and HCoV-229E as stimulation. Findings and caveats of the study: Spike mono-reactivity was found in 304 of the 307 vaccine-specific clones identified in convalescent patients.

Treatment described: approximately 9-day PBMC culture with coronavirus spike peptide pools or control peptides (ViraFEST assay). The Oncomine TCR Beta short-read assay sequenced DNA from cultured CD4+ T cells. One entry per CDR3 protein results from TCRdb running MiXCR on the PCR reads. The sample shows about 18,000 distinct CDR3 sequences, 70% of them seen only once. With regard to this clonotype: Antigen: not known.

V lost 5 bases, J lost 6 bases, and 5 bases stayed unmatched. CDR3 length: 15 amino acids. Germline CDR1 SGHNT, CDR2 YENEEA. This chain uses TRBV11-3 with TRBJ2-2; 11 bases match TRBD1. This receptor was obtained from a human donor who had recovered from COVID-19. Sequenced input: CD4+ T cells from blood, cultured in vitro. Here the CDR3 DNA reads TGTGCCAGCAGCCCCGGACAGGGGGCGGCCGGGGAGCTGTTTTTT. Its translation is CASSPGQGAAGELFF.